Sequencing of this T cell receptor (beta chain) was carried out in a study of shared clonotypes between healthy human individuals. The CDR3 totals 16 residues. V trimming: 5 bases; J trimming: 4 bases; junction bases outside the gene matches: 11. Per the germline V gene, CDR1 is MNHEY and CDR2 is SMNVEV (reference sequence). Profiling relied on immunoSEQ multiplex PCR, and the TCRdb table lists in-frame clones only, not all of them. The repertoire has roughly 2,000,000 clones, over 85% of them found once; the top ten carry more than 1.5%. CD45RO-negative, CCR7-positively selected cells formed the naive CD8 fraction, excluding terminally differentiated effector memory CD45RA+ cells.

The source is a man aged 18 to 30 in good health. Some clones in this sample may be carry-over from other donors' samples. Sequencing input: naive CD8+ T cells from PBMCs. The gene calls are TRBV27 and TRBJ2-7, with 10 nucleotides matching TRBD2. The DNA of the CDR3 is TGTGCCAGCAGTCCCATCCCAGCGGGGGGGATTTACGAGCAGTACTTC. Protein sequence: CASSPIPAGGIYEQYF.